This T cell receptor (beta chain) was identified during a study of blood T cell repertoires in COVID-19. Study-wide background: Sites across the United States, Italy and Spain contributed samples from acute and convalescent COVID-19. Sample material is recorded as cDNA or gDNA derived from T cells, B-cell-depleted T cells, or PBMCs.

Germline V gene sequence: CDR1 SGHRS, CDR2 YFSETQ. V trimming: 0 bases; J trimming: 7 bases; junction bases outside the gene matches: 4. This CDR3 contains 15 residues. In the source study's methods: Amplification with reference gene primers provided the estimates of nucleated cell counts. Clones were sequenced by immunoSEQ multiplex PCR, and TCRdb holds only the in-frame ones, with some missing. D and trimming were read from the DNA, whereas the V and J calls and clone size are those reported in that table. The table has about 120,000 clones, more than 75% seen once. The rearrangement uses TRBV5-1 and TRBJ2-5; 12 nucleotides line up with TRBD1. Input material: peripheral blood. This receptor was identified in a man between 60 and 75 years old with acute or convalescent COVID-19. In DNA, the CDR3 is TGCGCCAGCAGCTTGGAGACGGGACAGGGGGCGACCCAGTACTTC. It is translated as CASSLETGQGATQYF.